These 17 T cell receptor beta chains were sequenced from one sample in a study of blood T cell repertoires in COVID-19 (dated by TCRdb to the early 2020s). The library was obtained by the immunoSEQ multiplex PCR assay. Held by TCRdb, this immuneACCESS table contains in-frame sequences only and omits some clones. Under half of the omission traces to an unresolved V gene where checked; the cause of the rest is unknown. The table for this sample lists 150,000 to 200,000 clones; 84% of them were counted only once. The ten largest clones represent under 8.5% of the sample. The specimen sequenced was peripheral blood. The receptors stem from a middle-aged man who had recovered from COVID-19.

This clone has just a few counts. This chain joins TRBV6-5 and TRBJ2-7; 7 bases agree with TRBD2. V lost 7 bases and J lost 1; bases outside the gene matches: 7. CDR3 size: 14 residues. Germline V gives CDR1 MNHEY, CDR2 SVGAGI. The CDR3 DNA is TGTGCCAGCATGTTGGGGGGGGATTCCTACGAGCAGTACTTC. Protein: CASMLGGDSYEQYF.

The CDR3: CAQGSGNTIYF. The CDR3 nucleotides read TGTGCACAGGGGTCGGGAAACACCATATATTTT. The chain employs TRBV10-3 and TRBJ1-3, with TRBD1 matching 7 bases. The germline gives CDR1 ENHRY, CDR2 SYGVKD. The CDR3 totals 11 residues.

The chain couples TRBV3-1 (or the pseudogene TRBV3-2) to TRBJ1-3; D gene unclear. The CDR3 sequence is 14 residues long. Germline V lookup: CDR1 LGHDT, CDR2 YNNKEL (reference sequence). V shed 1 base and J shed 0 bases, with 4 bases lying between them. CDR3 bases: TGTGCCAGCAGCCAAGGGAGCTCTGGAAACACCATATATTTT. Translating it yields CASSQGSSGNTIYF.

In its sample, this clone was seen a few times. The V and J genes are TRBV9 and TRBJ2-4; 8 bases map to TRBD2. CDR1 is SGDLS, CDR2 YYNGEE, per germline. The CDR3 is 17 residues long. J lost 8 bases, V lost 4 bases, and 17 bases had no gene match. The CDR3 reads CASSPRDPGGGRDIQYF. The CDR3 DNA is TGTGCCAGCAGCCCCAGGGACCCCGGGGGGGGACGGGACATTCAGTACTTC. The whole variable domain, filled in from reference TRBV9 and TRBJ2-4, reads DSGVTQTPKHLITATGQRVTLRCSPRSGDLSVYWYQQSLDQGLQFLIQYYNGEERAKGNILERFSAQQFPDLHSELNLSSLELGDSALYFCASSPRDPGGGRDIQYFGAGTRLSVL.

In its sample, this clone ranks as medium-sized (0.01 to 0.1%). The rearrangement joins TRBV4-3 to TRBJ2-1, with 8 positions matching TRBD2. The CDR3 runs 18 residues. Germline-derived CDR1 and CDR2 are LGHNA and YSLEER. V trimming: 0 bases; J trimming: 5 bases; junction bases outside the gene matches: 12. The chain's CDR3 is CASSQDLPGGLLDNEQFF. CDR3 nucleotides: TGCGCCAGCAGCCAAGATCTCCCGGGAGGGCTCTTAGACAATGAGCAGTTCTTC.

This clone was observed at least ten times. The gene calls are TRBV6-5 and TRBJ1-2; no definite D call. The germline gives CDR1 MNHEY, CDR2 SVGAGI. This CDR3 is 13 amino acids long. V was cut by 2 bases and J by 2 bases, with 6 bases left in between. CDR3 residues: CASSYRENYGYTF. The CDR3 DNA is TGTGCCAGCAGTTACCGGGAAAACTATGGCTACACCTTC.

J is TRBJ2-2 and V is TRBV9; 8 bases align to TRBD2. Germline V CDR1 and CDR2: SGDLS, YYNGEE. V shed 4 bases, J shed 6 bases, and the junction held 11 bases outside the gene matches. The CDR3 is made up of 16 amino acids. The chain's CDR3 is CASSTLTSGPAGELFF. The CDR3 nucleotides read TGTGCCAGCAGCACCCTTACTAGCGGCCCGGCCGGGGAGCTGTTTTTT. The complete variable domain, with remaining parts taken from reference TRBV9 and TRBJ2-2, reads DSGVTQTPKHLITATGQRVTLRCSPRSGDLSVYWYQQSLDQGLQFLIQYYNGEERAKGNILERFSAQQFPDLHSELNLSSLELGDSALYFCASSTLTSGPAGELFFGEGSRLTVL.

By share, this clone counts as medium-sized (0.01 to 0.1%). CDR3 residues: CASSPHPDRYTGELFF. CDR3 DNA: TGTGCCAGCAGTCCCCACCCGGACAGATACACCGGGGAGCTGTTTTTT. The chain uses TRBV28 and TRBJ2-2, with D perhaps matching TRBD1 (6 bases). V dropped 5 bases and J dropped 3 bases, with 16 bases sitting between them. CDR3 size: 16 residues. In germline, CDR1 is MDHEN, CDR2 SYDVKM.

The rearrangement uses TRBV11-1 and TRBJ2-7; 11 bases are shared with TRBD2. CDR3 length: 16 amino acids. The germline V gene has CDR1 SGHAT and CDR2 FQDESV (reference sequence). The trim removed 5 bases at V and 0 bases at J, leaving 6 bases unmatched. The CDR3 coding sequence is TGTGCCAGCAGCCTGACCGGGACTAGCGGCTCCTACGAGCAGTACTTC. This codes for CASSLTGTSGSYEQYF.

V usage is TRBV30 and J usage is TRBJ2-7; TRBD1 aligns across 9 bases. Per germline, CDR1 GTSNPN and CDR2 SVGIG (reference sequence). J lost 4 bases, V lost 2 bases, and 3 bases had no gene match. The CDR3 consists of 13 residues. CDR3 sequence: CAWSRDRVYEQYF. CDR3 nucleotide sequence: TGTGCCTGGAGTCGGGACAGGGTTTACGAGCAGTACTTC.

V usage is TRBV10-3 and J usage is TRBJ2-1, with 11 bases lining up with TRBD2. Trimming at V came to 10 bases and at J to 5 bases, leaving 4 bases not matched to a gene. Germline loops: CDR1 ENHRY, CDR2 SYGVKD. The CDR3 is 13 residues long. CDR3 residues: CATSSGGHNEQFF. In DNA form, the CDR3 reads TGTGCCACCTCTAGCGGGGGGCACAATGAGCAGTTCTTC.

V gene TRBV19 combines with J gene TRBJ1-1; D is uncertain. Trimming took off 5 bases at V and 2 bases at J, with 12 bases between the two ends. Germline V gives CDR1 LNHDA, CDR2 SQIVND (reference sequence). The CDR3 extends over 14 amino acids. The CDR3 DNA sequence: TGTGCCAGTAGTCTCGGGGAGGGCAACACTGAAGCTTTCTTT. Protein sequence: CASSLGEGNTEAFF.

The chain combines TRBV5-6 with TRBJ1-2; 7 positions match TRBD1. The junction had 6 bases not matched to a gene; V was cut back by 7 bases and J by 0 bases. The CDR3 sequence is 14 residues long. The germline CDR1 and CDR2 sequences are SGHDT and YYEEEE. CDR3 region: CASETGRANYGYTF. The DNA for the CDR3 is TGTGCCAGCGAGACAGGGCGGGCTAACTATGGCTACACCTTC. Variable domain in full (rest from reference TRBV5-6 and TRBJ1-2): DAGVTQSPTHLIKTRGQQVTLRCSPKSGHDTVSWYQQALGQGPQFIFQYYEEEERQRGNFPDRFSGHQFPNYSSELNVNALLLGDSALYLCASETGRANYGYTFGSGTRLTVV.

The V call is TRBV6-2 or TRBV6-3, the J call TRBJ2-5; TRBD2 matches at 10 bases. From germline, CDR1 is MNHEY and CDR2 SVGEGT. V lost 0 bases and J lost 7; bases outside the gene matches: 14. The CDR3 is 18 residues long. The CDR3, as DNA: TGTGCCAGCAGTTACTCGAGACACCCCTGGACTAGCGGTGGGACCCAGTACTTC. Protein sequence: CASSYSRHPWTSGGTQYF.

The CDR3 sequence: CAWSVGTGDEKLFF. The CDR3 coding sequence is TGTGCCTGGAGTGTAGGGACTGGGGATGAAAAACTGTTTTTT. The chain employs TRBV30 and TRBJ1-4, with TRBD1 as a possible D gene (5 bases). V lost 0 bases to trimming and J lost 6 bases, with 11 bases between them. CDR3 length equals 14 residues. Germline loops: CDR1 GTSNPN, CDR2 SVGIG (reference sequence).

This clone was counted only a few times. The chain couples TRBV4-3 to TRBJ1-4; 10 nucleotides agree with TRBD1. Germline loops: CDR1 LGHNA, CDR2 YSLEER. V shed 2 bases and J 8 bases; nucleotides not matched to a gene: 8. The CDR3 is 16 residues long. The CDR3 bases are TGCGCCAGCAGCCAACTTACCGGGACAGGGGCCGAAAAACTGTTTTTT. It translates to CASSQLTGTGAEKLFF.

J is TRBJ2-5 and V is TRBV6-5; D might be TRBD1 (5 bases). Trimming stripped 2 bases from V and 2 bases from J, with 12 bases between. There are 15 residues in the CDR3. Per the germline V gene, CDR1 is MNHEY and CDR2 is SVGAGI. The CDR3 DNA follows: TGTGCCAGCAGTTACGCGACAGTTTCACAAGAGACCCAGTACTTC. Amino acid sequence: CASSYATVSQETQYF.